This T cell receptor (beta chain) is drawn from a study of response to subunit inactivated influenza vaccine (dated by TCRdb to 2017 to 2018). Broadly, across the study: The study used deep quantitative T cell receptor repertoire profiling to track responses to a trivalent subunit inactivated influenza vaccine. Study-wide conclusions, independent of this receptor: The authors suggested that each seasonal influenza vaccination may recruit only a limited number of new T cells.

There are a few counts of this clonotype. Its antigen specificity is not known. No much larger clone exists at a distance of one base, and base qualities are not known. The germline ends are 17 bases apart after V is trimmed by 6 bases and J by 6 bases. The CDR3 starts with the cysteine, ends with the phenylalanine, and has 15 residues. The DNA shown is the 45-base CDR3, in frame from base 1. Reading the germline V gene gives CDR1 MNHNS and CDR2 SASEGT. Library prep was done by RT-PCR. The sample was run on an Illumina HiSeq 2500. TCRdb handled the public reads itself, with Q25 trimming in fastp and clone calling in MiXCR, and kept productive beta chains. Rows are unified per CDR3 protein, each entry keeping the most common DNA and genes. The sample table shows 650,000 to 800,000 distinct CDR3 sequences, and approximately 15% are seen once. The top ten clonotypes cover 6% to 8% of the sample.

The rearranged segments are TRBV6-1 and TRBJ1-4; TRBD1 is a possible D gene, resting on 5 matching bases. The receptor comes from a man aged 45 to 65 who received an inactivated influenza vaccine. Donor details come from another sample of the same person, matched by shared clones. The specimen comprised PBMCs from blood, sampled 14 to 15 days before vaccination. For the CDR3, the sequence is CASRNRGGGYEKLFF. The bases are TGTGCCAGCAGAAACCGGGGCGGAGGATATGAAAAACTGTTTTTT.